Listed below are T cell receptor beta chains from one sample, sequenced in a study of cytomegalovirus exposure and HLA in healthy donors. Profiling relied on immunoSEQ multiplex PCR, and the TCRdb table lists in-frame clones only, not all of them. The sample lists 73,000 or so clones; about 80% were seen once. Sequenced input: PBMCs. Receptors originate from a middle-aged man in good health and CMV-seronegative. The CDR3 runs from the conserved cysteine through the conserved F or W. Each record gives: clone size, J gene, D gene, V gene, CDR3 protein, CDR3 DNA. D genes are given only for firm matches. Some rows have no size entry. The others give once, few or many, or a class for an expanded clone.

NA TRBJ1-1 NA TRBV11-2 CASSLGGTVSTEAFF TGTGCCAGCAGCTTAGGAGGGACTGTGAGCACTGAAGCTTTCTTT
NA TRBJ2-5 TRBD2 TRBV11-2 CASSPTTSDQETQYF TGTGCCAGCAGCCCAACGACTAGCGACCAAGAGACCCAGTACTTC
NA TRBJ2-5 NA TRBV29-1 CSVSVSETQYF TGCAGCGTTTCCGTTAGCGAGACCCAGTACTTC
NA TRBJ2-3 TRBD2 TRBV7-9 CASSSGLAGSTDTQYF TGTGCCAGCAGCTCCGGACTAGCGGGGAGCACAGATACGCAGTATTTT
few TRBJ1-2 NA TRBV6-1 CASSATYAEGGYTF TGTGCCAGCAGTGCTACATACGCCGAGGGCGGCTACACCTTC
NA TRBJ2-5 NA TRBV29-1 CSVGQGRETQYF TGCAGCGTTGGGCAGGGTCGAGAGACCCAGTACTTC
NA TRBJ2-7 TRBD2 TRBV30 CAWSPKPGLEISYEQYF TGTGCCTGGAGTCCTAAACCGGGACTAGAGATCTCCTACGAGCAGTACTTC
NA TRBJ2-3 NA TRBV19 CASSEGLTPDTQYF TGTGCCAGTAGTGAAGGACTTACTCCAGATACGCAGTATTTT
few TRBJ2-7 TRBD2 TRBV6-5 CATQPGLNYEQYF TGTGCCACGCAACCGGGACTAAACTACGAGCAGTACTTC
NA TRBJ2-7 TRBD2 TRBV7-8 CASLGTSDKFGYEQYF TGTGCCAGCTTAGGGACTAGCGATAAGTTTGGCTACGAGCAGTACTTC
NA TRBJ2-7 NA TRBV29-1 CSASLLDSGSEQYF TGCAGCGCTTCCTTATTGGACAGCGGATCCGAGCAGTACTTC
NA TRBJ1-6 NA TRBV6-1 CASSVHLSSYNSPLHF TGTGCCAGCAGTGTCCACCTGAGCTCCTATAATTCACCCCTCCACTTT
NA TRBJ1-1 NA TRBV11-3 CASSSTGTEAFF TGTGCCAGCAGCTCTACAGGGACTGAAGCTTTCTTT
once TRBJ1-2 NA TRBV10-3 CAISEWGVYGYTF TGTGCCATCAGTGAGTGGGGAGTCTATGGCTACACCTTC
NA TRBJ2-7 NA TRBV6-6 CASSYSGSEQYF TGTGCCAGCAGTTACTCGGGGAGCGAGCAGTACTTC
NA TRBJ2-3 TRBD1 TRBV9 CASSRDRGGSTDTQYF TGTGCCAGCAGCCGGGACAGGGGGGGCAGCACAGATACGCAGTATTTT
NA TRBJ1-1 NA TRBV11-2 CASSSGVWDTEAFF TGTGCCAGCAGCTCCGGGGTGTGGGACACTGAAGCTTTCTTT
once TRBJ2-1 TRBD2 TRBV5-1 CASSFGTRGNEQFF TGCGCCAGCAGCTTTGGGACTAGGGGCAATGAGCAGTTCTTC
NA TRBJ2-2 TRBD2 TRBV9 CASSVVSGSFGGELFF TGTGCCAGCAGCGTAGTTAGCGGGAGTTTCGGCGGGGAGCTGTTTTTT
NA TRBJ2-2 NA TRBV4-1 CASSQVERGPGGELFF TGCGCCAGCAGCCAGGTCGAGCGAGGGCCTGGGGGGGAGCTGTTTTTT
NA TRBJ2-3 TRBD2 TRBV7-3 CASSPNAGGLEDTQYF TGTGCCAGCAGCCCCAACGCGGGGGGGCTGGAAGATACGCAGTATTTT
NA TRBJ1-5 NA TRBV11-3 CASSLGGLTGWDQPQHF TGTGCCAGCAGCTTAGGCGGCCTAACCGGATGGGATCAGCCCCAGCATTTT
once TRBJ1-1 NA TRBV30 CAWTHLNTEAFF TGTGCCTGGACACATCTCAACACTGAAGCTTTCTTT
NA TRBJ2-2 NA TRBV14 CASSQDLGAVRTGELFF TGTGCCAGCAGCCAAGATCTGGGGGCAGTTAGGACCGGGGAGCTGTTTTTT
NA TRBJ2-7 TRBD1 TRBV10-2 CASSESGTAAPYEQYF TGCGCCAGCAGTGAGTCAGGGACAGCGGCCCCCTACGAGCAGTACTTC
NA TRBJ2-1 TRBD2 TRBV29-1 CSAKLAGTYNEQFF TGCAGCGCCAAACTAGCGGGAACCTACAATGAGCAGTTCTTC
NA TRBJ2-1 TRBD1 TRBV7-8 CASSSDRGSYNEQFF TGTGCCAGCAGCTCAGACAGGGGGTCCTACAATGAGCAGTTCTTC
NA TRBJ2-2 NA TRBV9 CASSVFRGAGTGELFF TGTGCCAGCAGCGTTTTTCGGGGGGCTGGCACCGGGGAGCTGTTTTTT
NA TRBJ2-5 TRBD2 TRBV4-1 CASSQGDYAFAETQYF TGCGCCAGCAGCCAAGGGGACTACGCTTTCGCGGAGACCCAGTACTTC
NA TRBJ2-1 TRBD2 TRBV28 CASSSGGASGYNEQFF TGTGCCAGCAGTTCCGGTGGGGCTAGCGGCTACAATGAGCAGTTCTTC
NA TRBJ2-5 NA TRBV7-3 CASSPRGQETQYF TGTGCCAGCAGCCCCCGGGGGCAAGAGACCCAGTACTTC
NA TRBJ2-1 NA TRBV19 CASSPAGSRREQFF TGTGCCAGTAGCCCGGCGGGGAGCCGAAGGGAGCAGTTCTTC
NA TRBJ1-2 NA TRBV27 CASSSTGSVYYGYTF TGTGCCAGCAGTTCTACAGGGTCTGTCTACTATGGCTACACCTTC
NA TRBJ1-1 NA TRBV7-3 CASSFSPGHTEAFF TGTGCCAGCAGCTTTTCTCCAGGTCACACTGAAGCTTTCTTT
few TRBJ2-3 TRBD2 TRBV4-2 CASRHILAGVDKSTQYF TGTGCCAGCAGACACATTCTAGCGGGAGTGGATAAGAGTACGCAGTATTTT
NA TRBJ1-2 NA TRBV2 CASRIDSSYGYTF TGTGCCAGCAGAATCGACAGCTCGTATGGCTACACCTTC
few TRBJ2-7 NA TRBV6-1 CASRTKTTPIYEQYF TGTGCCAGCAGGACCAAGACAACTCCCATCTACGAGCAGTACTTC
NA TRBJ2-1 NA TRBV6-5 CASSFYQEGEQFF TGTGCCAGCAGTTTCTACCAGGAGGGTGAGCAGTTCTTC
NA TRBJ2-7 NA TRBV16 CASSTGSYSPNWYF TGTGCCAGCAGCACGGGGTCATATAGCCCTAATTGGTACTTC
NA TRBJ1-1 TRBD1 TRBV29-1 CSVTGTMNTEAFF TGCAGCGTGACAGGGACCATGAACACTGAAGCTTTCTTT
few TRBJ1-2 TRBD1 TRBV5-1 CASSPVPGQGADYGYTF TGCGCCAGCAGCCCCGTCCCGGGACAGGGGGCGGACTATGGCTACACCTTC
NA TRBJ2-5 TRBD1 TRBV2 CASSLTGVETQYF TGTGCCAGCTCATTGACAGGGGTGGAGACCCAGTACTTC